The rows below give T cell receptor beta chains drawn from one sample of a study of blood T cells in healthy people across ages. TCRdb redid the calling of the 5' RACE reads with MiXCR, one entry per CDR3 protein. The table lists about 570,000 distinct CDR3 sequences, about 25% of them singletons. In addition, the sample was reused for a study of T cells of mothers and their children.

Sequenced material: blood. The receptors stem from a boy under 10 years old in good health. The conserved cysteine and the conserved F or W are not part of the CDR3 here. The D gene is left open where the match is weak.

D gene	V gene	CDR3 protein
-	TRBV29-1	SVEQGRGETQY
-	TRBV6-1	ASILDRVAGELF
-	TRBV9	ASSVGDSREY
TRBD1	TRBV7-8	ASSFRTGGNGETQY
-	TRBV7-3	ASSLNLAGYSNQPQH
-	TRBV6-5	ASSPGTGGPVAQY
-	TRBV20-1	SARRYPGKLF
-	TRBV12-3/TRBV12-4	ASRHDSSGHEKLF
-	TRBV6-6	ASRLTGRGLNTEAF
TRBD2	TRBV15	ATNDGLAGPNEQF
-	TRBV13	ASIREGAPKSYEQY
TRBD1	TRBV2	ASSPMDDRGLNEQF
-	TRBV7-9	ASSADATYEQY
TRBD1	TRBV6-6	ASSPGQGLEGQPQH
-	TRBV20-1	SARDGRSLHQETQY
-	TRBV7-2	ASSIDWVNEQF
-	TRBV5-5	ASSSLTGSLGTQY
TRBD1	TRBV6-5	ASSFGGTVNYEQY
-	TRBV6-5	ASSYSLSGTYEQY
TRBD1	TRBV29-1	SENLTGVSNYGYT
-	TRBV5-5	ASSFGSAGDAEAF
-	TRBV20-1	SARAASVQETQY
TRBD1	TRBV7-9	ASSDRDSGDQETQY
-	TRBV29-1	SVGGANQPQH
-	TRBV3-1	ASSQDGASNEQF
TRBD2	TRBV30	AWRGGIVEQY
-	TRBV7-3	ASSLGPGATQY
TRBD2	TRBV20-1	SAFSGSRYEQY
TRBD2	TRBV6-1	ASSEEAGGQETQY
TRBD1	TRBV15	ATRGQGTYFSGANVLT
-	TRBV15	ATSRAESNTEAF
-	TRBV7-2	ASSLHGTTSQETQY
-	TRBV5-1	ASSWRADTQY
TRBD2	TRBV11-2	ASSLQPGLRVAGGQDTQY
-	TRBV14	ASSQVRVGEQY